A single sample gave rise to the 24 T cell receptor beta chains below, sequenced in a study of blood T cells in healthy people across ages. Alongside a J-beta primer mix, a sample-barcoded 5' primer served in a second PCR lasting roughly 7 to 11 cycles. TCRdb processed the 5' RACE reads anew with MiXCR; each CDR3 protein has one entry. This table holds about 510,000 distinct CDR3 sequences, roughly a quarter found once. The same data also contributed to another study, on T cells of mothers and their children.

The sample comprised blood. The receptor source for this set is a boy younger than 10 in good health.

Only a few counts were recorded for this clonotype. This sequence joins TRBV29-1 and TRBJ2-5, with 11 bases fitting TRBD2. Trimming took 5 bases from V and 5 from J; bases not matched to a gene: 7. This CDR3 has 14 amino acids. The germline CDR1 and CDR2 sequences are SQVTM and ANQGSEA. The CDR3 DNA reads TGCAGCGTTCGCGTAGCGGGGGGGCGTGAGACCCAGTACTTC. Protein sequence: CSVRVAGGRETQYF. The whole variable domain, filled in from reference TRBV29-1 and TRBJ2-5, reads SAVISQKPSRDICQRGTSLTIQCQVDSQVTMMFWYRQQPGQSLTLIATANQGSEATYESGFVIDKFPISRPNLTFSTLTVSNMSPEDSSIYLCSVRVAGGRETQYFGPGTRLLVL.

The chain links TRBV7-3 to TRBJ2-1, with D tentatively TRBD1 or TRBD2 (7 bases each). The CDR3 runs to 14 residues. The germline V gene has CDR1 SGHTA and CDR2 FQGTGA. The V end lost 4 bases, the J end lost 10 bases, and 17 bases lay between the germline ends. CDR3 in DNA: TGTGCCAGCAGCTACATGGGGGGAGGGGGCGAGCAGTTCTTC. Protein product: CASSYMGGGGEQFF.

With respect to this clonotype: A read error may account for a junction end that differs from germline. The chain is built from TRBV6-1 and TRBJ1-1; a possible D gene is TRBD1 (5 bases). Germline V CDR1 and CDR2: MNHNS, SASEGT. This CDR3 spans 14 amino acids. The CDR3 here is CASSEVSGGTEASF. CDR3 bases: TGTGCCAGCAGTGAAGTATCAGGAGGGACTGAAGCTTCCTTT.

The genes are TRBV20-1 and TRBJ2-4; TRBD1 is a possible D gene (6 bases). Trimming took 0 bases from V and 2 from J, leaving 14 bases between them. CDR3 size: 16 residues. Germline V lookup: CDR1 DFQATT, CDR2 SNEGSKA (reference sequence). CDR3 amino acids: CSARDLPTGPKNIQYF. CDR3 in DNA: TGCAGTGCTAGAGATCTTCCCACAGGGCCCAAAAACATTCAGTACTTC.

The chain joins TRBV20-1 to TRBJ2-1, with 8 nucleotides matching TRBD2. The CDR3 contains 13 residues. Germline V lookup: CDR1 DFQATT, CDR2 SNEGSKA (reference sequence). V shed 7 bases and J 1 base; nucleotides not matched to a gene: 3. The CDR3: CSVRGASYNEQFF. For the CDR3, the DNA is TGCAGTGTGCGGGGGGCTTCCTACAATGAGCAGTTCTTC.

This clonotype has just one count. CDR3 in DNA: TGCAGCGTCGAGAATCACCGAGGGGGGGCAGAGACCCAGTACTTC. This gives the protein CSVENHRGGAETQYF. This chain uses TRBV29-1 with TRBJ2-5; maybe TRBD2 (7 bases). The V and J ends lost 6 bases and 4 bases respectively, with 21 bases between them. Germline CDR1 SQVTM, CDR2 ANQGSEA. The CDR3 sequence is 15 residues long. The full variable domain, in which reference TRBV29-1 and TRBJ2-5 provide the parts outside the CDR3, is SAVISQKPSRDICQRGTSLTIQCQVDSQVTMMFWYRQQPGQSLTLIATANQGSEATYESGFVIDKFPISRPNLTFSTLTVSNMSPEDSSIYLCSVENHRGGAETQYFGPGTRLLVL.

The chain combines TRBV7-2 with TRBJ2-5, with 7 bases that match TRBD2. Germline lookup yields CDR1 SGHTA and CDR2 FQGNSA. Germline trimming cut 2 bases from V and 1 base from J; bases unmatched to any gene: 1. The CDR3 spans 14 residues. The CDR3 DNA is TGTGCCAGCAGCTTATGGGAGGGCCAAGAGACCCAGTACTTC. The encoded protein is CASSLWEGQETQYF.

The V gene is TRBV7-2, the J gene TRBJ2-4; 11 bases map to TRBD2. V was clipped by 4 bases and J by 7 bases; unmatched bases: 9. The CDR3 length is 16 residues. Germline assignment: CDR1 SGHTA and CDR2 FQGNSA. The CDR3 spells CASSSQTSGGGNIQYF. The DNA of the CDR3 is TGTGCCAGCAGCTCCCAAACTAGCGGGGGAGGGAACATTCAGTACTTC.

CDR3 nucleotides: TGTGCCAGCAGTGATGCCAGGAGCTCCTACGAGCAGTACTTC. This sequence encodes CASSDARSSYEQYF. V is TRBV25-1 and J is TRBJ2-5, with D unresolved. The closer fit of TRBJ2-7 to the DNA end suggests the J call may be wrong. The CDR3 covers 14 residues. Germline CDR1 reads MGHDK; CDR2 reads SYGVNS.

The gene calls are TRBV18 and TRBJ2-7; possible D gene TRBD1, 6 bases. CDR1 is KGHSH and CDR2 is LQKENI in the germline V gene. This CDR3 is built from 14 residues. Trimming stripped 0 bases from V and 2 bases from J, with 8 bases between. Written as DNA, the CDR3 is TGTGCCAGCTCACCACCTGCAGGGGCCTACGAGCAGTACTTC. It specifies CASSPPAGAYEQYF.

The V gene is TRBV5-1, the J gene TRBJ2-5, with D possibly being TRBD2 (7 bases). Germline CDR1 is SGHRS and CDR2 is YFSETQ. V gave up 4 bases and J gave up 3 bases, with 16 bases separating them. CDR3 size: 15 residues. DNA of the CDR3: TGCGCCAGCAGCCCGCGGGGGCGACAGGAAGAGACCCAGTACTTC. Its protein is CASSPRGRQEETQYF. Full variable domain (missing parts from reference TRBV5-1 and TRBJ2-5): KAGVTQTPRYLIKTRGQQVTLSCSPISGHRSVSWYQQTPGQGLQFLFEYFSETQRNKGNFPGRFSGRQFSNSRSEMNVSTLELGDSALYLCASSPRGRQEETQYFGPGTRLLVL.

The genes are TRBV21-1 and TRBJ2-6. TRBV21-1 is designated a pseudogene. The CDR3 covers 15 residues. The CDR3 spells CASSKGIAGANVLTF. The CDR3 coding sequence is TGTGCCAGCAGCAAAGGAATTGCTGGGGCCAACGTCCTGACTTTC.

Only a few counts were recorded for this clonotype. An end of the junction does not agree with germline; a read error may underlie this. V is TRBV28 and J is TRBJ2-5, with 12 bases aligning to TRBD2. Germline loops: CDR1 MDHEN, CDR2 SYDVKM. This CDR3 has 13 residues. CDR3 sequence (DNA): TGTGCCAGCACTCCGCTAGCGGGAGGGAGGGAGTTCTTC. This codes for CASTPLAGGREFF.

This chain uses TRBV25-1 with TRBJ1-1, with D possibly matching TRBD1 (5 bases). The CDR3 is 14 residues long. Deletions cut 3 bases from V and 4 bases from J, with 12 bases between. The germline V gene has CDR1 MGHDK and CDR2 SYGVNS. CDR3 in DNA: TGTGCCAGCAGTGACTCTTGGGGCTCCACTGAAGCTTTCTTT. Translated: CASSDSWGSTEAFF.

The table lists this clonotype with a few counts. The V gene is TRBV5-1, the J gene TRBJ2-7; no clear D gene. Judging by the DNA end, TRBJ2-1 fits better; the J call may be wrong. There are 13 residues in the CDR3. Germline V gene sequence: CDR1 SGHRS, CDR2 YFSETQ. Here the CDR3 DNA reads TGCGCCAGCAGCGAGATCTCGATAAATGAGCAGTTCTTC. Amino acid sequence: CASSEISINEQFF.

The rearrangement joins TRBV6-4 to TRBJ1-1; D gene uncertain. Trimming took off 7 bases at V and 10 bases at J, with 10 bases between the two ends. CDR3 length: 10 amino acids. Germline lookup yields CDR1 MRHNA and CDR2 SNTAGT. CDR3 amino acids: CASIETPAFF. Here the CDR3 DNA reads TGTGCCAGCATTGAGACCCCAGCTTTCTTT.

This chain uses TRBV15 with TRBJ1-5; tentative D call: TRBD1 (6 bases). CDR3 length: 16 residues. The germline gives CDR1 LNHNV, CDR2 YYDKDF (reference sequence). V shed 2 bases and J shed 9 bases, with 20 bases lying between them. CDR3 sequence: CATSRNLDSADRPQHF. CDR3 bases: TGTGCCACCAGCAGAAACCTGGACAGTGCGGATCGGCCCCAGCATTTT.

In its sample, this clonotype was seen a few times. The rearrangement uses TRBV5-4 and TRBJ2-3; 12 bases are shared with TRBD2. Per the germline V gene, CDR1 is SGHNT and CDR2 is YYREEE (reference sequence). This CDR3 is built from 16 residues. The ends lost 4 bases at V and 4 bases at J; junction bases unmatched: 7. CDR3 bases: TGTGCCAGCAGCCCAGCTAGCGGGAGGGCCTCAGATACGCAGTATTTT. Amino acid sequence: CASSPASGRASDTQYF.

Ten or more counts support this clonotype. Germline and junction disagree at one end, which may indicate a read error. CDR3 region: CASSAYQETQYF. CDR3 coding DNA: TGCGCCAGCAGCGCTTACCAAGAGACCCAGTACTTC. This chain uses TRBV7-8 with TRBJ2-5; D is undetermined. The CDR3 is 12 residues long. The V gene's germline CDR1 is SGHVS and CDR2 FQNEAQ.

The CDR3 DNA reads as TGTGCCAGCAGCTACAAGTCGGGACCCCCAGTATCCTACAATGAGCAGTTCTTC. It specifies CASSYKSGPPVSYNEQFF. V gene TRBV7-2 combines with J gene TRBJ2-1; either TRBD1 or TRBD2 may fit D (5 bases each). The CDR3 sequence is 18 residues long. Germline values: CDR1 SGHTA, CDR2 FQGNSA. Trimming removed 4 bases at V and 1 base at J, with 20 bases between.

Note on this clonotype: At one boundary the junction diverges from the germline segment, which might be a read error. The chain couples TRBV2 to TRBJ2-7; TRBD2 matches 12 bases. The CDR3 sequence is 19 residues long. Germline values: CDR1 SNHLY, CDR2 FYNNEI. The CDR3 DNA follows: TGTGCCAGCAGCGAAGACGCCAGGCTAGCGGGAGGGCCTGGGTACGAGCAGTACTTC. Translated: CASSEDARLAGGPGYEQYF.

Comment on this clonotype: The junction does not match germline at one end; this may be a read error. The chain carries TRBV7-6 and TRBJ2-7; a weak D match, TRBD2 (6 bases). CDR1 and CDR2 from the germline V gene are SGHVS and FNYEAQ. The length of the CDR3 is 13 residues. Here the CDR3 reads CAGSLVRGYEQYF. CDR3 nucleotide sequence: TGTGCCGGCAGCTTAGTGCGGGGCTACGAGCAGTACTTC.

The chain couples TRBV20-1 to TRBJ2-3; D unclear. Germline V gives CDR1 DFQATT, CDR2 SNEGSKA (reference sequence). CDR3 length: 14 amino acids. V dropped 3 bases and J dropped 6 bases, with 16 bases sitting between them. The CDR3, as DNA: TGCAGTGCTAGGGGTATGGGTGGCCCGGATACGCAGTATTTT. Its protein product is CSARGMGGPDTQYF.

This clonotype was seen a few times. The chain joins TRBV7-9 to TRBJ1-2, with a weak D call TRBD1 (6 bases). Germline loops: CDR1 SEHNR, CDR2 FQNEAQ (reference sequence). The CDR3 has 14 residues. Trimming took off 5 bases at V and 7 bases at J, with 17 bases between the two ends. CDR3 nucleotide sequence: TGTGCCAGCAGCCGAAAGGGGGGACCTTCTGGCTACACCTTC. As protein: CASSRKGGPSGYTF.